The source of this TCR beta chain is a study of blood T cell repertoires in COVID-19. Study information: COVID-19 samples from acute and convalescent phases originated in the United States, Italy and Spain.

Methods used by the authors: Quantification of nucleated cells was approximated via reference gene primer amplification. Using immunoSEQ multiplex PCR, the repertoire was profiled, and TCRdb retains in-frame clones only, with some absent. That table supplies the V and J calls and clone size; D and trimming were determined from the DNA. The table shows approximately 270,000 clones, with more than 75% occurring only once. The specimen was peripheral blood. This receptor was identified in a man between 35 and 55 years old with active or convalescent COVID-19.

The CDR3 region is CASRRSSGNTIYF. As DNA, the CDR3 is TGTGCCAGTCGTCGGAGCTCTGGAAACACCATATATTTT. The chain employs TRBV6-5 and TRBJ1-3; D not resolved. The V end lost 9 bases, the J end lost 0 bases, and 9 bases lay between the germline ends. This CDR3 is 13 amino acids long. CDR1 and CDR2 (germline): MNHEY, SVGAGI.